The present TCR beta chain was sequenced within a study of blood T cells in healthy people across ages. The germline V gene encodes CDR1 MNHEY and CDR2 SVGAGI. CDR3 length: 14 amino acids. V trimming: 5 bases; J trimming: 2 bases; junction bases outside the gene matches: 3. A second PCR of 7 to 11 cycles used a sample-barcoded 5' primer and a J-beta primer mix. TCRdb recomputed calls from the 5' RACE reads with MiXCR, one row per CDR3 protein. The sample carries about 800,000 distinct CDR3 sequences, around a quarter recorded once. These data also formed part of another study, on T cells of mothers and their children.

The receptor was derived from a boy younger than 18 in good health. The sequenced sample was blood. The J gene is TRBJ1-3, the V gene TRBV6-5, with TRBD1 identical over 7 bases. Here the CDR3 reads CASSTTGAGNTIYF. As DNA, the CDR3 is TGTGCCAGCAGTACAACAGGGGCTGGAAACACCATATATTTT.